The rows below give T cell receptor beta chains drawn from one sample of a study of cytomegalovirus exposure and HLA in healthy donors. Here immunoSEQ multiplex PCR was the method, and the copy in TCRdb shows in-frame clones only, minus some. The table shows approximately 150,000 clones, with around 80% occurring only once. Sequenced: PBMCs. The origin of the receptors is a man aged 18-30 years in good health and CMV-seropositive. The CDR3 runs from the conserved cysteine through the conserved F or W. The D gene is left open where the match is weak. Clone size is stated in some rows and not others, as once, few, many or a class when expanded.

clone_size	v_call	j_call	d_call	cdr3_nt	cdr3_aa
-	TRBV29-1	TRBJ1-2	TRBD1	TGCAGCATCGGACAGGGGGGTAAAAACTATGGCTACACCTTC	CSIGQGGKNYGYTF
-	TRBV15	TRBJ1-1	TRBD1	TGTGCCACCAGCAGAGCCAGAGGGACAGGGAACACTGAAGCTTTCTTT	CATSRARGTGNTEAFF
-	TRBV28	TRBJ1-1	-	TGTGCCAGCAGTCCCCCCCCTTTTCAGACTGAAGCTTTCTTT	CASSPPPFQTEAFF
-	TRBV28	TRBJ1-4	-	TGTGCCAGCGGGGTACGTAGGGGTGAAAAACTGTTTTTT	CASGVRRGEKLFF
few	TRBV6-5	TRBJ1-2	TRBD1	TGTGCCAGCGATTGGACAGGGCCCTATGGCTACACCTTC	CASDWTGPYGYTF
-	TRBV7-3	TRBJ1-5	-	TGTGCCAGCAGCGAGGCGGGGACGAGCAATCAGCCCCAGCATTTT	CASSEAGTSNQPQHF
-	TRBV30	TRBJ2-3	TRBD2	TGTGCCTGGAGTTTACGCGGGAGGCTCGGTACGCAGTATTTT	CAWSLRGRLGTQYF
-	TRBV19	TRBJ1-4	-	TGTGCCAGTAGTCGGCCCGGGTCTAATGAAAAACTGTTTTTT	CASSRPGSNEKLFF
once	TRBV28	TRBJ1-2	-	TGTGCCAGCAGCAAGGGGGACTATGGCTACACCTTC	CASSKGDYGYTF
-	TRBV20-1	TRBJ1-2	-	TGCAGTGCTACACGGGGGAATGGCTACACCTTC	CSATRGNGYTF
-	TRBV29-1	TRBJ1-1	TRBD1	TGCAGCGTTGCGACAGGGGGCGGAACTGAAGCTTTCTTT	CSVATGGGTEAFF
-	TRBV5-1	TRBJ2-7	TRBD1	TGCGCCAGCAGCTGGGGACAGGGTGGCTCCTACGAGCAGTACTTC	CASSWGQGGSYEQYF
-	TRBV6-6	TRBJ2-7	-	TGTGCCAGCATCAAGACGGGTACCTACGAGCAGTACTTC	CASIKTGTYEQYF
-	TRBV25-1	TRBJ1-5	TRBD1	TGTGCCAGCAAGGGGACAGCCAGCAATCAGCCCCAGCATTTT	CASKGTASNQPQHF
-	TRBV5-1	TRBJ1-3	TRBD1	TGCGCCAGCAGCTTGGAGGGGGCTAGAGTGCCTGGAAACACCATATATTTT	CASSLEGARVPGNTIYF
-	TRBV30	TRBJ2-5	TRBD1	TGTGCCTGGACCTCGGGACAGCCGCAAGAGACCCAGTACTTC	CAWTSGQPQETQYF
few	TRBV5-1	TRBJ2-7	TRBD2	TGCGCCAGCAGCTTCCGACTAGCGGTAAGCTCCTACGAGCAGTACTTC	CASSFRLAVSSYEQYF
few	TRBV30	TRBJ1-6	-	TGTGCCTGGAGTCCAAACAGGGCTTCACCCCTCCACTTT	CAWSPNRASPLHF
-	TRBV7-9	TRBJ2-1	TRBD1	TGTGCCAGCAGTTTAGACCGGGACAGGGGGCGAGATAAGCAGTTCTTC	CASSLDRDRGRDKQFF
-	TRBV6-5	TRBJ1-1	-	TGTGCCAGCAGTTACTCGGTGTCCCCAGGAACCACTGAAGCTTTCTTT	CASSYSVSPGTTEAFF
few	TRBV4-1	TRBJ2-7	-	TGCGCCAGCAGCCAAGATAGGTCACGGGGGTTCCACGAGCAGTACTTC	CASSQDRSRGFHEQYF
-	TRBV10-3	TRBJ2-1	TRBD2	TGTGCCATCCGGGAGGGAGTAACTTACAATGAGCAGTTCTTC	CAIREGVTYNEQFF
-	TRBV28	TRBJ2-2	TRBD1	TGTGCCAGCAGTATGGGACAGGGGTACACCGGGGAGCTGTTTTTT	CASSMGQGYTGELFF
-	TRBV28	TRBJ1-2	TRBD1	TGTGCCGTGCAGGGGGGAGGCTACACCTTC	CAVQGGGYTF
-	TRBV27	TRBJ2-7	-	TGTGCCAGCAGTTTATCGCCCGGGGGTTTCTACGAGCAGTACTTC	CASSLSPGGFYEQYF
-	TRBV9	TRBJ2-7	-	TGTGCCAGCAGCGCCCCAGGGTTTTTTTGCCGCCTTCTCCTTCTATACGAGCAGTACTTC	CASSAPGFFCRLLLLYEQYF
-	TRBV2	TRBJ1-2	TRBD1	TGTGCCAGCAGTTCGGACAGGGGGCAAATCTATGGCTACACCTTC	CASSSDRGQIYGYTF
-	TRBV21-1	TRBJ2-7	-	TGTGCCAGCAGCAAGGCTAGCGGAACCTTTTCCTACGAGCAGTACTTC	CASSKASGTFSYEQYF
-	TRBV5-4	TRBJ1-4	TRBD1	TGTGCCAGCAGCTGGAGAGAGGACAGGTACGACCTACGTAATGAAAAACTGTTTTTT	CASSWREDRYDLRNEKLFF
-	TRBV7-6	TRBJ2-3	-	TGTGCCAGCAGCTTAGGACCGGGGGTCACAGATACGCAGTATTTT	CASSLGPGVTDTQYF
-	TRBV27	TRBJ1-1	-	TGTGCCAGCAGTCCCATCGAGGGCGGCACTGAAGCTTTCTTT	CASSPIEGGTEAFF
few	TRBV2	TRBJ1-4	TRBD1	TGTGCCAGCCTGAGGGGGACAGGGGGAGGAAAACTGTTTTTT	CASLRGTGGGKLFF
-	TRBV5-6	TRBJ2-7	TRBD1	TGTGCCAGCAGCTTGGGGTGGGACAGGGCTTACGAGCAGTACTTC	CASSLGWDRAYEQYF
-	TRBV28	TRBJ2-3	TRBD2	TGTGCCAGCAGTCCACCTCCGGGACTAGCGGAAGTAGAGGCAGATACGCAGTATTTT	CASSPPPGLAEVEADTQYF
-	TRBV19	TRBJ2-1	TRBD2	TGTGCCAGTAGTACGGGACTAGCGGGATACAATGAGCAGTTCTTC	CASSTGLAGYNEQFF
-	TRBV27	TRBJ1-1	-	TGTGCCAGCAGTTTATCAGGGGCGACGAACACTGAAGCTTTCTTT	CASSLSGATNTEAFF
once	TRBV27	TRBJ1-1	-	TGTGCCAGCAGCCCTTCAGGGGCTGAAGCTTTCTTT	CASSPSGAEAFF
once	TRBV7-9	TRBJ2-5	TRBD1	TGTGCCAGCAGCCCCCGGACAGGGCGTTTCCAAGAGACCCAGTACTTC	CASSPRTGRFQETQYF
-	TRBV10-3	TRBJ2-4	-	TGTGCCATCAGTGACAATACAGGGAAAAACATTCAGTACTTC	CAISDNTGKNIQYF
-	TRBV4-1	TRBJ2-1	-	TGCGCCAGCAGCCAAGATACGGAGCTGAGTAGCGGTAGCTCCTACAATGAGCAGTTCTTC	CASSQDTELSSGSSYNEQFF
-	TRBV27	TRBJ1-2	TRBD1	TGTGCCAGCAGTCCGGGGACAGGGGGGGACTATGGCTACACCTTC	CASSPGTGGDYGYTF
once	TRBV28	TRBJ2-4	-	TGTGCCAGCAGTCCCACTAGGCTAGCCAAAAACATTCAGTACTTC	CASSPTRLAKNIQYF
-	TRBV6-1	TRBJ1-3	-	TGTGCCAGCAGTGAAGCCAGGGGAAACACCATATATTTT	CASSEARGNTIYF